These 22 T cell receptor beta chains share one sample of origin, sequenced in a study of T cell repertoires in cytomegalovirus infection. Each CDR3 protein is one row after TCRdb ran MiXCR on the reads. The sample contains approximately 350,000 distinct CDR3 sequences, 34% of which appear only once. No antigen has been assigned to these receptors. Sequenced here: cultured PBMCs, sampled from culture after CMV antigen stimulation. The source of these receptors is a human donor in good health (CMV status not recorded). Some clones in this sample may be carry-over from other donors' samples.

In this sample, this clonotype turned up a few times. The genes are TRBV7-2 and TRBJ2-7, with TRBD2 as a possible D gene (5 bases). V was cut by 0 bases and J by 7 bases, with 16 bases left in between. The CDR3 contains 15 residues. Germline loops: CDR1 SGHTA, CDR2 FQGNSA. The CDR3: CASSLAGESAGEQYF. Here the CDR3 DNA reads TGTGCCAGCAGCTTAGCGGGAGAGTCCGCCGGGGAGCAGTACTTC.

The chain links TRBV20-1 to TRBJ1-2; 7 bases line up with TRBD1. This CDR3 region has 14 residues. V lost 6 bases and J lost 8; bases outside the gene matches: 15. The V gene's germline CDR1 is DFQATT and CDR2 SNEGSKA (reference sequence). Here the CDR3 reads CSARPPGQAVGYTF. CDR3 nucleotide sequence: TGCAGTGCCAGACCCCCTGGACAGGCCGTGGGCTACACCTTC.

This clonotype occurred many times. This chain joins TRBV27 and TRBJ1-2; D is unresolved. V lost 5 bases to trimming and J lost 3 bases, with 10 bases between them. The germline V gene encodes CDR1 MNHEY and CDR2 SMNVEV (reference sequence). The CDR3 is 13 amino acids. CDR3 sequence: CASSHGVDYGYTF. The CDR3 region has the DNA TGTGCCAGCAGTCACGGGGTTGACTATGGCTACACCTTC.

The chain recombines TRBV3-1 with TRBJ1-3, with D maybe TRBD1 (5 bases). CDR1 LGHDT and CDR2 YNNKEL come from the germline V gene (reference sequence). The germline V and J ends were trimmed by 7 bases and 4 bases, with 11 bases remaining between them. There are 13 residues in the CDR3. CDR3 sequence: CASTGPAGNTIYF. The CDR3, as DNA: TGTGCCAGCACGGGACCGGCGGGAAACACCATATATTTT.

The chain couples TRBV7-9 to TRBJ2-7; D gene uncertain. Trimming took 1 base from V and 9 from J, leaving 10 bases between them. This CDR3 is 12 amino acids long. Germline CDR1 is SEHNR and CDR2 is FQNEAQ (reference sequence). CDR3 residues: CASSLEAALQYF. In nucleotides, the CDR3 is TGTGCCAGCAGCTTAGAGGCAGCCCTGCAGTACTTC.

With regard to this clonotype: A much larger clone differs by one base, so this may be a read error. This chain joins TRBV12-3 or TRBV12-4 and TRBJ2-1; TRBD2 might be the D (6 bases). The CDR3 totals 13 residues. Trimming removed 10 bases from V and 9 bases from J, with 19 bases in between. CDR3 protein: CANRTSPGLEQFF. The DNA for the CDR3 is TGTGCCAACAGGACCTCCCCGGGACTTGAGCAGTTCTTC.

The chain combines TRBV7-6 with TRBJ2-5; D is possibly TRBD2 (6 bases). The CDR3 is made up of 15 amino acids. V shed 5 bases and J shed 4 bases, with 17 bases lying between them. In germline, CDR1 is SGHVS, CDR2 FNYEAQ. In DNA form, the CDR3 reads TGTGCCAGCAGCGCGTGGGCTAGCGAGGGAGAGACCCAGTACTTC. This translates into CASSAWASEGETQYF. The complete variable domain, with remaining parts taken from reference TRBV7-6 and TRBJ2-5, reads GAGVSQSPRYKVTKRGQDVALRCDPISGHVSLYWYRQALGQGPEFLTYFNYEAQQDKSGLPNDRFSAERPEGSISTLTIQRTEQRDSAMYRCASSAWASEGETQYFGPGTRLLVL.

The sample holds many counts of this clonotype. The chain has TRBV4-1 and TRBJ1-4; unclear D gene. V shed 1 base and J shed 0 bases, with 6 bases lying between them. Germline V lookup: CDR1 MGHRA, CDR2 YSYEKL. CDR3 length: 15 residues. CDR3 sequence (DNA): TGCGCCAGCAGCCAAGCGGCGACAACTAATGAAAAACTGTTTTTT. Translated: CASSQAATTNEKLFF.

This clonotype occurred a few times. The chain joins TRBV19 to TRBJ2-1; TRBD1 might be the D (6 bases). Per the germline V gene, CDR1 is LNHDA and CDR2 is SQIVND (reference sequence). This CDR3 comprises 16 residues. Trimming stripped 6 bases from V and 4 bases from J, with 19 bases between. The CDR3: CASRTRTASPYNEQFF. The DNA of the CDR3 is TGTGCCAGTAGGACTCGGACAGCATCACCTTACAATGAGCAGTTCTTC.

This clonotype was seen just once. For the CDR3, the DNA is TGTGCCAGCACGGTAAATCAGGGGGCAAGCTCCTACAATGAGCAGTTCTTC. Translating it yields CASTVNQGASSYNEQFF. The chain employs TRBV12-3 or TRBV12-4 and TRBJ2-1; 8 positions match TRBD1. This CDR3 contains 17 residues. V trimming: 7 bases; J trimming: 0 bases; junction bases outside the gene matches: 11.

V is TRBV28 and J is TRBJ1-4; D possibly corresponds to TRBD1 (6 bases). CDR3 size: 15 residues. Germline CDR1 MDHEN, CDR2 SYDVKM. V was cut by 4 bases and J by 4 bases, with 13 bases left in between. CDR3 sequence: CASSYSGTSNEKLFF. The CDR3 nucleotides are TGTGCCAGCAGTTATTCCGGGACAAGTAATGAAAAACTGTTTTTT. The full variable domain, with the rest looked up from reference TRBV28 and TRBJ1-4, is DVKVTQSSRYLVKRTGEKVFLECVQDMDHENMFWYRQDPGLGLRLIYFSYDVKMKEKGDIPEGYSVSREKKERFSLILESASTNQTSMYLCASSYSGTSNEKLFFGSGTQLSVL.

The rearrangement joins TRBV7-2 to TRBJ2-1; D unclear. Trimming pared 5 bases from V and 3 bases from J, leaving 17 bases between. The CDR3 runs to 16 residues. The germline V gene has CDR1 SGHTA and CDR2 FQGNSA. The CDR3 DNA reads as TGTGCCAGCAGCCCCCGCCTCACCTTAGTCTACAATGAGCAGTTCTTC. It specifies CASSPRLTLVYNEQFF.

This clonotype was detected a few times. The V gene is TRBV7-6, the J gene TRBJ2-5; no definite D call. V was cut by 6 bases and J by 10 bases, with 12 bases left in between. The CDR3 consists of 11 residues. Germline lookup yields CDR1 SGHVS and CDR2 FNYEAQ. The CDR3 is CASSLSQDQYF. As DNA, the CDR3 is TGTGCCAGCAGTCTATCCCAGGACCAGTACTTC.

The genes are TRBV7-4 and TRBJ1-2; a possible D gene is TRBD1 (5 bases). The CDR3 has 14 amino acids. Germline-derived CDR1 and CDR2 are SGHVT and SQSDAQ. V lost 0 bases and J lost 3, with 8 bases in between. CDR3 coding DNA: TGTGCCAGCAGCTTAGCGTTGGGGGACTATGGCTACACCTTC. This codes for CASSLALGDYGYTF.

This clonotype was detected ten times or more. The genes are TRBV28 and TRBJ1-5; D not certain. Trimming took off 4 bases at V and 4 bases at J, with 5 bases between the two ends. CDR1 and CDR2 from the germline V gene are MDHEN and SYDVKM. The CDR3 has 12 amino acids. CDR3 region: CASSWGNQPQHF. CDR3 DNA sequence: TGTGCCAGCAGTTGGGGAAATCAGCCCCAGCATTTT.

There are a few counts of this clonotype. This sequence joins TRBV7-8 and TRBJ2-7, with TRBD2 identical over 9 bases. Germline values: CDR1 SGHVS, CDR2 FQNEAQ. CDR3 length: 16 residues. Trimming took 5 bases from V and 5 from J; bases not matched to a gene: 13. The chain's CDR3 is CASSGSRGSGRNEQYF. The CDR3, as DNA: TGTGCCAGCAGCGGATCCCGGGGTAGCGGGAGAAACGAGCAGTACTTC.

This clonotype was detected only a few times. The V gene is TRBV4-1, the J gene TRBJ2-2; D not resolved. The V and J ends lost 0 bases and 2 bases respectively, with 10 bases between them. This CDR3 is built from 16 residues. The germline V gene encodes CDR1 MGHRA and CDR2 YSYEKL. The CDR3 DNA reads as TGCGCCAGCAGCCAAGAACGGAAACTTAACACCGGGGAGCTGTTTTTT. Its translation: CASSQERKLNTGELFF.

The V gene is TRBV5-6, the J gene TRBJ1-1, with D possibly TRBD1 on 5 matching bases. Per the germline V gene, CDR1 is SGHDT and CDR2 is YYEEEE. The CDR3 runs 13 residues. Trimming removed 5 bases from V and 6 bases from J, with 14 bases in between. CDR3 coding DNA: TGTGCCAGCAGAAAAGCAGGGTTCCCTGAAGCTTTCTTT. This codes for CASRKAGFPEAFF. Full variable domain (outside the CDR3, taken from reference TRBV5-6 and TRBJ1-1): DAGVTQSPTHLIKTRGQQVTLRCSPKSGHDTVSWYQQALGQGPQFIFQYYEEEERQRGNFPDRFSGHQFPNYSSELNVNALLLGDSALYLCASRKAGFPEAFFGQGTRLTVV.

This clonotype was seen a few times. The chain carries TRBV7-9 and TRBJ2-1; D may match TRBD1 or TRBD2 (6 bases each). Germline CDR1 reads SEHNR; CDR2 reads FQNEAQ (reference sequence). This CDR3 region has 18 residues. Between the trimmed V and J ends, which lost 2 bases and 0 bases, there was a span of 17 bases. CDR3 coding DNA: TGTGCCAGCAGCTTAACCTTAGGGGGGTTTAGCTCCTACAATGAGCAGTTCTTC. Its protein is CASSLTLGGFSSYNEQFF.

This clonotype was found many times. This chain connects TRBV7-8 to TRBJ2-3; D gene unclear. V was shortened by 2 bases and J by 6 bases, with 15 bases between the two germline ends. Germline lookup yields CDR1 SGHVS and CDR2 FQNEAQ. The CDR3 is 15 residues long. CDR3 DNA: TGTGCCAGCAGCTTATATCGTCTCGATGGTGATACGCAGTATTTT. This codes for CASSLYRLDGDTQYF. The full variable domain, with the rest looked up from reference TRBV7-8 and TRBJ2-3, is GAGVSQSPRYKVAKRGQDVALRCDPISGHVSLFWYQQALGQGPEFLTYFQNEAQLDKSGLPSDRFFAERPEGSVSTLKIQRTQQEDSAVYLCASSLYRLDGDTQYFGPGTRLTVL.

This chain uses TRBV28 with TRBJ2-7, with 10 positions matching TRBD2. CDR1 is MDHEN, CDR2 SYDVKM, per germline. This CDR3 spans 15 amino acids. The V gene end was trimmed by 4 bases and the J gene end by 4 bases; junction bases not matched to a gene: 7. CDR3 protein: CASSSPSGREYEQYF. CDR3 bases: TGTGCCAGCAGTTCCCCGAGCGGGAGGGAGTACGAGCAGTACTTC.

As to this clonotype: A read error may explain this, as a much larger clone is one base away. The genes are TRBV7-2 and TRBJ1-1; D unresolved. In germline, CDR1 is SGHTA, CDR2 FQGNSA. This CDR3 spans 15 amino acids. Here the CDR3 DNA reads TGTGCCAGCAGCCCCTTTGATCAGTCGGTCACTAAAGCTTTCTTT. Encoded protein: CASSPFDQSVTKAFF.